The sample holds a few counts of the clone carrying this TCR beta chain. Its antigen remains unidentified. CDR3 length: 17 amino acids. Between the trimmed V and J ends, which lost 2 bases and 1 base, there was a span of 14 bases. The germline CDR1 and CDR2 sequences are MNHEY and SVGEGT. The entry originates in a study of T cells after yellow fever vaccination. Findings of the study overall: The secondary response was weaker, and its peak arrived faster, on day 5 versus 15. Clones that expanded after primary vaccination mostly reappeared after the booster (96% CD4, approximately 87% CD8).

Via MiXCR, TCRdb re-called the 5' RACE reads, giving one row per CDR3 protein. Counted here are some 500,000 distinct CDR3 sequences, approximately 13% occurring once; the ten biggest clones make up over 12%. The sample in question was PBMCs, obtained on the day of the yellow fever booster vaccination. This clonotype was sampled from a man under 40 who received the YFV17D yellow fever vaccine. This chain uses TRBV6-2 or TRBV6-3 with TRBJ2-2; a possible D gene is TRBD1 (6 bases). CDR3 coding DNA: TGTGCCAGCAGTTACGAGTTAGGGACAAAGAACACCGGGGAGCTGTTTTTT. Translating gives CASSYELGTKNTGELFF.